The 30 T cell receptor beta chains in this list originate from one sample, sequenced in a study of technical replicates of blood from a handful of donors. Only in-frame clones appear in the TCRdb table, and some are missing; sequencing was by immunoSEQ multiplex PCR. The data contain about 84,000 clones, roughly 90% of them seen just once; the ten biggest clones take up under 0.3%. The sample consisted of T cells isolated from PBMCs. These receptors were obtained from a human donor in good health.

The chain joins TRBV5-4 to TRBJ1-1; D might be TRBD1 (6 bases). Trimming shortened V by 5 bases and J by 8 bases, and 16 bases separated the two germline ends. CDR3 length: 13 amino acids. Germline V gives CDR1 SGHNT, CDR2 YYREEE (reference sequence). This chain's CDR3 is CASRFLPGEEAFF. The CDR3 bases are TGTGCCAGCAGGTTCCTACCAGGGGAAGAAGCTTTCTTT.

The chain recombines TRBV7-2 with TRBJ2-7; tentative D call: TRBD2 (5 bases). The length of the CDR3 is 13 residues. CDR1 SGHTA and CDR2 FQGNSA come from the germline V gene. V lost 8 bases and J 3 bases, leaving 14 bases between the germline ends. In DNA, the CDR3 is TGTGCCAGCGGAGAGTACGGGAACTACGAGCAGTACTTC. This codes for CASGEYGNYEQYF.

The chain employs TRBV5-1 and TRBJ2-7; TRBD1 might be the D (6 bases). V dropped 0 bases and J dropped 5 bases, with 15 bases sitting between them. Germline loops: CDR1 SGHRS, CDR2 YFSETQ. The CDR3 has 15 residues. CDR3 DNA sequence: TGCGCCAGCAGCTTGGGGCAGGGGCGCTTGGACGAGCAGTACTTC. This sequence encodes CASSLGQGRLDEQYF. The whole variable domain, remainder taken from reference TRBV5-1 and TRBJ2-7, is KAGVTQTPRYLIKTRGQQVTLSCSPISGHRSVSWYQQTPGQGLQFLFEYFSETQRNKGNFPGRFSGRQFSNSRSEMNVSTLELGDSALYLCASSLGQGRLDEQYFGPGTRLTVT.

This chain joins TRBV4-1 and TRBJ1-2, with D hard to call. The CDR3 runs to 14 residues. V was clipped by 0 bases and J by 3 bases, with 8 bases between them. Germline loops: CDR1 MGHRA, CDR2 YSYEKL. Here the CDR3 DNA reads TGCGCCAGCAGCCAAGAAATCCTCTACTATGGCTACACCTTC. It specifies CASSQEILYYGYTF.

V usage is TRBV28 and J usage is TRBJ2-1, with a tentative D call TRBD2 (6 bases). This CDR3 region has 13 residues. In germline, CDR1 is MDHEN, CDR2 SYDVKM. With 8 bases removed from V and 7 bases from J, the gap between germline ends came to 15 bases. The CDR3 sequence: CASLPAEGNEQFF. Written as DNA, the CDR3 is TGTGCCAGCCTCCCCGCGGAGGGGAATGAGCAGTTCTTC.

This chain connects TRBV6-5 to TRBJ2-2, with 10 positions matching TRBD1. Losses at the gene ends were 2 bases for V and 6 bases for J; bases not matched to a gene: 3. The CDR3 contains 15 residues. Germline CDR1 is MNHEY and CDR2 is SVGAGI. DNA of the CDR3: TGTGCCAGCAGTTACCGGACAGGGGGATCCGGGGAGCTGTTTTTT. It codes for CASSYRTGGSGELFF.

The rearrangement uses TRBV23-1 and TRBJ1-5; 8 bases map to TRBD1. TRBV23-1 is flagged as an ORF with uncertain function. V gave up 7 bases and J gave up 4 bases; unmatched junction bases: 18. This CDR3 contains 18 residues. CDR3 residues: CASKQVASGTGRNQPQHF. The CDR3 nucleotides are TGCGCCAGCAAACAAGTGGCATCCGGGACAGGACGAAATCAGCCCCAGCATTTT.

The chain recombines TRBV5-8 with TRBJ2-1; 11 nucleotides match TRBD2. V lost 0 bases to trimming and J lost 4 bases; unmatched junction nucleotides: 9. There are 18 residues in the CDR3. The V gene's germline CDR1 is SGHTS and CDR2 YDEGEE. The CDR3 DNA reads TGTGCCAGCAGCTTGGTTCTTGAAACTAGCGGGAGATACAATGAGCAGTTCTTC. Amino acids: CASSLVLETSGRYNEQFF.

V usage is TRBV10-3 and J usage is TRBJ2-5, with TRBD2 matching 8 bases. The germline gives CDR1 ENHRY, CDR2 SYGVKD. The CDR3 spans 14 residues. V gave up 3 bases and J gave up 5 bases; unmatched junction bases: 5. The CDR3 nucleotides read TGTGCCATCAGTGAACGGGAGGGCACGGAGACCCAGTACTTC. It yields the protein CAISEREGTETQYF.

This clone was counted once. V usage is TRBV2 and J usage is TRBJ2-4, with 8 bases aligning to TRBD1. Germline V gene lookup returns CDR1 SNHLY and CDR2 FYNNEI. Trimming cost V 8 bases and J 0 bases; bases outside gene matches: 6. This CDR3 spans 15 amino acids. The CDR3 loop reads CASGQGALAKNIQYF. CDR3 sequence (DNA): TGTGCCAGCGGGCAGGGGGCTTTAGCCAAAAACATTCAGTACTTC.

This chain connects TRBV11-3 to TRBJ1-3; D remains unclear. This CDR3 contains 15 residues. Germline V gene data show CDR1 as SGHNT and CDR2 as YENEEA. The V gene lost 4 bases and the J gene lost 0 bases, with 10 bases spanning the gap. The CDR3 DNA sequence: TGTGCCAGCAGCTACCAGTTCCCCTCTGGAAACACCATATATTTT. This codes for CASSYQFPSGNTIYF.

The J gene is TRBJ2-7, the V gene TRBV6-5; D perhaps matches TRBD2 (6 bases). This CDR3 contains 13 residues. V was trimmed by 2 bases and J by 2 bases, leaving 7 bases between them. CDR1 MNHEY and CDR2 SVGAGI come from the germline V gene. The CDR3 sequence is CASSYGGTYEQYF. CDR3 nucleotide sequence: TGTGCCAGCAGTTACGGGGGGACCTACGAGCAGTACTTC.

This chain connects TRBV28 to TRBJ2-5; 9 bases align to TRBD2. This CDR3 has 15 amino acids. Unmatched junction bases numbered 8, after V lost 4 bases and J lost 5 bases. Germline loops: CDR1 MDHEN, CDR2 SYDVKM. The CDR3 DNA reads TGTGCCAGCAGTTCGATAGCGGGAGAGCGGGAGACCCAGTACTTC. It yields the protein CASSSIAGERETQYF.

CDR3 region: CASRTGANTEAFF. CDR3 sequence (DNA): TGTGCCAGCAGGACAGGAGCGAACACTGAAGCTTTCTTT. The chain employs TRBV6-5 and TRBJ1-1, with D perhaps TRBD1 (6 bases). The length of the CDR3 is 13 residues. V lost 6 bases to trimming and J lost 1 base, with 9 bases between them. In germline, CDR1 is MNHEY, CDR2 SVGAGI.

V and J are TRBV25-1 and TRBJ1-6; no clear D gene. The germline V and J ends were trimmed by 6 bases and 4 bases, with 16 bases remaining between them. CDR3 length: 16 amino acids. The germline gives CDR1 MGHDK, CDR2 SYGVNS. The CDR3 region has the DNA TGTGCCAGCAGCGCCCGGGTCGGAACATATAATTCACCCCTCCACTTT. Translation gives CASSARVGTYNSPLHF.

With regard to this clone: An end of the junction does not agree with germline; a read error may underlie this. The chain joins TRBV7-3 to TRBJ1-4; no clear D gene. This CDR3 is built from 14 residues. Germline V gene lookup returns CDR1 SGHTA and CDR2 FQGTGA. The CDR3 DNA sequence: TGTGCCAGCAGCTCGGGTGCAACTAATGAAAAGCTGTTTTTT. Translation gives CASSSGATNEKLFF.

The rearrangement joins TRBV15 to TRBJ1-2; TRBD1 aligns across 9 bases. V gave up 5 bases and J gave up 6 bases; unmatched junction bases: 10. This CDR3 comprises 15 residues. CDR1 and CDR2 from the germline V gene are LNHNV and YYDKDF (reference sequence). CDR3 DNA sequence: TGTGCCACCAGCGGAGTAAACAGGGGGCATAATGGCTACACCTTC. Its protein is CATSGVNRGHNGYTF.

V usage is TRBV7-9 and J usage is TRBJ1-4, with 10 bases that match TRBD1. Germline-derived CDR1 and CDR2 are SEHNR and FQNEAQ (reference sequence). The CDR3 has 16 amino acids. Unmatched junction bases numbered 4, after V lost 6 bases and J lost 0 bases. The CDR3 DNA sequence: TGTGCCAGCAGAGGACAGGGGGGAGCAACTAATGAAAAACTGTTTTTT. Translating it yields CASRGQGGATNEKLFF.

The sample holds a few counts of this clone. The chain joins TRBV6-5 to TRBJ1-1; D is possibly TRBD1 (6 bases). CDR3 length: 13 amino acids. V was clipped by 4 bases and J by 3 bases, with 9 bases between them. CDR1 MNHEY and CDR2 SVGAGI come from the germline V gene. The CDR3 sequence is CASSFGQHTEAFF. The CDR3 DNA reads TGTGCCAGCAGTTTTGGACAGCACACTGAAGCTTTCTTT.

The genes are TRBV19 and TRBJ2-7, with D tentatively TRBD2 (5 bases). The CDR3 extends over 13 amino acids. The germline V gene has CDR1 LNHDA and CDR2 SQIVND (reference sequence). Trimming took 3 bases from V and 0 from J, leaving 6 bases between them. The CDR3 DNA is TGTGCCAGTAGTATGGGGAGCTCCTACGAGCAGTACTTC. Translating it yields CASSMGSSYEQYF.

This rearrangement joins TRBV7-9 to TRBJ1-5; perhaps TRBD1 as D (6 bases). The CDR3 has 14 residues. Trimming left V 5 bases short and J 1 base short, with 9 bases between. CDR1 is SEHNR and CDR2 is FQNEAQ in the germline V gene (reference sequence). CDR3: CASSQQGSNQPQHF. The CDR3 region has the DNA TGTGCCAGCAGCCAGCAGGGGAGCAATCAGCCCCAGCATTTT.

The V and J genes are TRBV12-5 and TRBJ2-1, with a weak D call TRBD2 (5 bases). The CDR3 runs 17 residues. V was clipped by 0 bases and J by 0 bases, with 12 bases between them. Germline-derived CDR1 and CDR2 are LGHNT and FRNRAP. CDR3 residues: CASGLVLVGSSYNEQFF. CDR3 nucleotide sequence: TGTGCTAGTGGTTTGGTACTAGTGGGGAGCTCCTACAATGAGCAGTTCTTC.

CDR3 DNA: TGTGCCTGGAGGGGCCGCACCTACAATGAGCAGTTCTTC. The encoded protein is CAWRGRTYNEQFF. This chain uses TRBV30 with TRBJ2-1, with no clear D. This CDR3 is built from 13 residues. The germline gives CDR1 GTSNPN, CDR2 SVGIG (reference sequence). V shed 3 bases and J shed 2 bases, with 8 bases lying between them.

The rearrangement links TRBV5-4 to TRBJ1-6; D is perhaps TRBD1 (5 bases). Trimming left V 3 bases short and J 7 bases short, with 11 bases between. The germline V gene has CDR1 SGHNT and CDR2 YYREEE (reference sequence). CDR3 length: 14 residues. The CDR3 DNA reads TGTGCCAGCAGCTGGGACCGGGGGAATTCACCCCTCCACTTT. Protein: CASSWDRGNSPLHF. Supplemented by reference TRBV5-4 and TRBJ1-6, the full variable domain reads ETGVTQSPTHLIKTRGQQVTLRCSSQSGHNTVSWYQQALGQGPQFIFQYYREEENGRGNFPPRFSGLQFPNYSSELNVNALELDDSALYLCASSWDRGNSPLHFGNGTRLTVT.

This clone has a single count. The chain couples TRBV7-8 to TRBJ2-7; 11 nucleotides line up with TRBD1. Trimming cost V 5 bases and J 3 bases; bases outside gene matches: 15. The CDR3 totals 18 residues. The germline CDR1 and CDR2 sequences are SGHVS and FQNEAQ. CDR3: CASSAASTPGTGGYEQYF. CDR3 coding DNA: TGTGCCAGCAGCGCCGCTAGCACGCCCGGGACAGGGGGCTACGAGCAGTACTTC.

The rearrangement joins TRBV7-8 to TRBJ2-7; tentatively, D is TRBD1 (5 bases). The CDR3 extends over 14 amino acids. The ends were cut back, 4 bases at V and 3 bases at J, with 13 bases in the middle. Looked up from germline, CDR1 is SGHVS and CDR2 is FQNEAQ. The CDR3 sequence: CASSSDSNNYEQYF. CDR3 nucleotide sequence: TGTGCCAGCAGCTCCGACAGTAACAACTACGAGCAGTACTTC.

This chain joins TRBV19 and TRBJ2-1, with D possibly TRBD1 on 5 matching bases. This CDR3 has 13 residues. Germline V CDR1 and CDR2: LNHDA, SQIVND (reference sequence). V dropped 6 bases and J dropped 12 bases, with 18 bases sitting between them. CDR3 nucleotides: TGTGCCAGTAGCCTGGGTGGGGCTCCGGCGCAGTTCTTC. Amino acid sequence: CASSLGGAPAQFF.

The CDR3 loop reads CASSLGHGTEYNEQFF. The CDR3, as DNA: TGCGCCAGCAGCTTGGGCCACGGCACGGAGTACAATGAGCAGTTCTTC. The chain recombines TRBV5-1 with TRBJ2-1, with D hard to call. Deletions cut 0 bases from V and 4 bases from J, with 14 bases between. Germline values: CDR1 SGHRS, CDR2 YFSETQ. CDR3 length equals 16 residues.

The V gene is TRBV12-5, the J gene TRBJ1-5; 8 bases agree with TRBD1. Germline trimming cut 1 base from V and 1 base from J; bases unmatched to any gene: 15. CDR1 is LGHNT and CDR2 is FRNRAP in the germline V gene. This CDR3 has 20 amino acids. CDR3 protein: CASGLDRTGPRTDSNQPQHF. CDR3 DNA: TGTGCTAGTGGTTTGGACAGGACAGGGCCGAGAACGGACAGCAATCAGCCCCAGCATTTT.

The chain carries TRBV19 and TRBJ2-3, with D unclear. The CDR3 totals 12 residues. Germline loops: CDR1 LNHDA, CDR2 SQIVND (reference sequence). V lost 5 bases, J lost 2 bases, and 5 bases lay in between. The CDR3 DNA reads as TGTGCCAGTAGTGTTAACACAGATACGCAGTATTTT. This gives the protein CASSVNTDTQYF.